This TCR beta chain was profiled in a study of T cell repertoires in cytomegalovirus infection. Overall study context: It was recently identified HLA-C-restricted and well-studied HLA-B-restricted CMV epitopes that the study used. Both a matching HLA type and CMV infection were indicated by public TCR beta signatures. Findings and caveats of the study: Summed public TCR beta family frequency identified CMV carriers bearing the relevant HLA.

TCRdb reprocessed the reads with MiXCR, giving one entry per CDR3 protein. The sample has 680,000 or so distinct CDR3 sequences; 30% to 40% are singletons. This clonotype was detected a few times. Its antigen is undetermined. Germline V gene lookup returns CDR1 MNHEY and CDR2 SMNVEV (reference sequence). The CDR3 totals 15 residues. V shed 6 bases and J shed 2 bases, with 11 bases lying between them. This clonotype was obtained from a human donor in good health (CMV status not recorded). Some clones in this sample may be carry-over from other donors' samples. The rearrangement links TRBV27 to TRBJ1-6, with D hard to call. The source was cultured PBMCs, collected from culture after CMV antigen stimulation. The CDR3 DNA reads TGTGCCAGCAGCTCGGGTGGTCCCTATAATTCACCCCTCCACTTT. It codes for CASSSGGPYNSPLHF.